The rows below give T cell receptor beta chains drawn from one sample of a study of blood T cell repertoires in COVID-19. Clones were read by immunoSEQ multiplex PCR, and TCRdb kept only the in-frame ones, dropping some. The sample has around 230,000 clones, 85% to 90% seen once. Sequenced: PBMCs or T cells enriched from blood (not recorded which). These receptors all stem from a woman aged 25-40 years with acute COVID-19. CDR3s include the opening cysteine and the closing phenylalanine or tryptophan. Each record gives: J gene, clone size, V gene, D gene, CDR3 protein, CDR3 DNA. D genes are given only for firm matches. Not all rows give a size; the values are once, few, many and, for expanded clones, a class.

TRBJ1-2 . TRBV19 . CASSSEYPGDYGYTF TGTGCCAGTAGTTCAGAATACCCGGGGGACTATGGCTACACCTTC
TRBJ2-2 . TRBV19 TRBD1 CASSSPDRGSRGELFF TGTGCCAGTAGTAGCCCGGACAGGGGAAGTCGCGGGGAGCTGTTTTTT
TRBJ2-1 . TRBV6-5 TRBD1 CASSYRTGGFLEQFF TGTGCCAGCAGTTACCGGACAGGGGGCTTCTTGGAGCAGTTCTTC
TRBJ2-7 . TRBV3-1/TRBV3-2 . CASSQVGRDFLYEQYF TGTGCCAGCAGCCAAGTGGGCCGGGACTTTCTATACGAGCAGTACTTC
TRBJ1-1 . TRBV7-2 . CASKIVRSTEAFF TGTGCCAGCAAGATCGTAAGGAGCACTGAAGCTTTCTTT
TRBJ1-5 . TRBV28 . CASSLWGFNQPQHF TGTGCCAGCAGTTTATGGGGCTTTAATCAGCCCCAGCATTTT
TRBJ1-1 . TRBV19 . CASSIPVGNTEAFF TGTGCCAGTAGTATCCCGGTTGGGAACACTGAAGCTTTCTTT
TRBJ1-2 . TRBV7-2 . CASSLDAGNYGYTF TGTGCCAGCAGCTTAGACGCAGGGAACTATGGCTACACCTTC
TRBJ2-3 . TRBV4-1 . CASSQAGERDTQYF TGCGCCAGCAGCCAAGCAGGGGAGAGGGATACGCAGTATTTT
TRBJ2-7 few TRBV14 . CASSQEYGGRYEQYF TGTGCCAGCAGCCAAGAGTACGGAGGCCGCTACGAGCAGTACTTC
TRBJ2-1 . TRBV4-2 . CASSQEGGIEGWNEQFF TGTGCCAGCAGCCAGGAGGGGGGGATTGAGGGTTGGAATGAGCAGTTCTTC
TRBJ1-3 . TRBV4-3 TRBD1 CASSRAQQGAGGNTIYF TGCGCCAGCAGCCGGGCCCAACAGGGGGCCGGTGGAAACACCATATATTTT
TRBJ2-1 . TRBV13 TRBD1 CASSHRGRVDYEQFF TGTGCCAGCAGCCACAGGGGGCGAGTTGACTATGAGCAGTTCTTC
TRBJ2-1 once TRBV10-3 TRBD1 CAITRDRGGDEQFF TGTGCCATCACTCGTGACAGGGGCGGCGATGAGCAGTTCTTC
TRBJ1-2 . TRBV3-1/TRBV3-2 TRBD1 CASSQEADRGAGGYTF TGTGCCAGCAGCCAAGAGGCCGACAGGGGTGCAGGGGGCTACACCTTC
TRBJ1-1 . TRBV14 . CASSYQGVAFF TGTGCCAGCAGCTACCAGGGTGTAGCTTTCTTT
TRBJ2-7 . TRBV9 . CASSVGGGPTYEQYF TGTGCCAGCAGCGTAGGAGGGGGTCCCACCTACGAGCAGTACTTC
TRBJ1-1 . TRBV7-8 TRBD1 CASTIQGPGGLNTEAFF TGTGCCAGCACCATACAGGGGCCCGGGGGACTGAACACTGAAGCTTTCTTT
TRBJ2-7 . TRBV12-3/TRBV12-4 TRBD1 CASSPRGYEQYF TGTGCCAGCAGTCCCAGGGGGTACGAGCAGTACTTC
TRBJ1-6 . TRBV6-5 . CASNIREAYNSPLHF TGTGCCAGCAATATCAGGGAGGCCTATAATTCACCCCTCCACTTT
TRBJ1-4 . TRBV6-5 TRBD1 CASSKGQGNEKLFF TGTGCCAGCAGTAAGGGACAGGGAAATGAAAAACTGTTTTTT
TRBJ2-7 . TRBV30 . CAWSPGTGTYEQYF TGTGCCTGGAGCCCCGGGACTGGGACCTACGAGCAGTACTTC
TRBJ2-2 . TRBV20-1 . CSASPGNTGELFF TGCAGTGCTAGTCCGGGAAACACCGGGGAGCTGTTTTTT
TRBJ1-1 . TRBV6-6 . CASSEGIEAFF TGTGCCAGCAGTGAGGGCATTGAAGCTTTCTTT
TRBJ2-2 . TRBV6-5 TRBD2 CASSHRLAGSGELFF TGTGCCAGCAGCCACCGGCTAGCGGGGTCCGGGGAGCTGTTTTTT
TRBJ2-7 . TRBV7-9 TRBD2 CASSAGESEQYF TGTGCCAGCAGCGCGGGGGAAAGCGAGCAGTACTTC
TRBJ2-3 . TRBV9 TRBD1 CASSGEDRVGTDTQYF TGTGCCAGCAGCGGGGAGGACAGGGTTGGCACAGATACGCAGTATTTT
TRBJ1-6 many TRBV25-1 TRBD1 CASRDRGTSPLHF TGTGCCAGCCGGGACAGGGGTACTTCACCCCTCCACTTT
TRBJ2-7 . TRBV27 . CASRQGRYYEQYF TGTGCCAGCCGGCAGGGAAGGTACTACGAGCAGTACTTC
TRBJ1-2 . TRBV5-6 . CASSSPTIPEGGYTF TGTGCCAGCAGCTCCCCGACTATCCCCGAGGGTGGCTACACCTTC
TRBJ2-3 . TRBV10-2 TRBD1 CASSEPGQGDTDTQYF TGCGCCAGCAGTGAGCCGGGACAGGGAGACACAGATACGCAGTATTTT
TRBJ2-7 . TRBV7-8 TRBD1 CASSLVRGQGGSEQYF TGTGCCAGCAGCTTAGTCCGAGGACAGGGGGGATCCGAGCAGTACTTC
TRBJ1-2 . TRBV7-9 . CASSSPGVRYGYTF TGTGCCAGCAGCTCCCCAGGGGTGCGCTATGGCTACACCTTC
TRBJ2-6 . TRBV19 TRBD2 CASIPGGSGANVLTF TGTGCCAGTATTCCCGGGGGGTCTGGGGCCAACGTCCTGACTTTC
TRBJ2-4 . TRBV6-2/TRBV6-3 TRBD1 CASSSAGTGYTKNIQYF TGTGCCAGCAGTTCTGCCGGGACAGGGTACACCAAAAACATTCAGTACTTC
TRBJ2-3 once TRBV7-7 TRBD1 CASSPGGDPRDTQYF TGTGCCAGCAGCCCAGGGGGCGACCCGAGGGATACGCAGTATTTT
TRBJ1-2 . TRBV5-4 TRBD1 CASSRQGPYGYTF TGTGCCAGCAGCCGACAGGGTCCTTATGGCTACACCTTC
TRBJ2-3 . TRBV7-2 TRBD2 CASSLTPSGGGRGAQYF TGTGCCAGCAGCTTGACCCCTAGCGGGGGGGGAAGGGGCGCGCAGTATTTT
TRBJ2-5 . TRBV4-1 . CASPRQLEETQYF TGCGCCAGCCCCCGACAGTTGGAAGAGACCCAGTACTTC
TRBJ1-5 . TRBV7-9 . CASSLEGPEPQHF TGTGCCAGCAGCTTAGAGGGGCCGGAGCCCCAGCATTTT
TRBJ2-7 . TRBV5-4 . CASSDAGVYEQYF TGTGCCAGCAGCGATGCAGGGGTCTACGAGCAGTACTTC
TRBJ1-1 . TRBV19 . CASSPTGNTEAFF TGTGCCAGTAGCCCGACAGGGAACACTGAAGCTTTCTTT
TRBJ1-5 . TRBV5-1 . CASSLEGGAGQPQHF TGCGCCAGCAGCTTGGAAGGAGGCGCGGGGCAGCCCCAGCATTTT
TRBJ1-1 . TRBV5-1 TRBD1 CASSATGAEAFF TGCGCCAGCAGCGCTACAGGGGCGGAAGCTTTCTTT
TRBJ2-7 . TRBV9 TRBD2 CASSARLAGGSEQYF TGTGCCAGCAGCGCGAGACTAGCGGGGGGGAGTGAGCAGTACTTC
TRBJ1-2 . TRBV3-1/TRBV3-2 . CASSPEGQANYGYTF TGTGCCAGCAGCCCAGAGGGCCAAGCTAACTATGGCTACACCTTC
TRBJ2-7 . TRBV5-5 TRBD2 CASSLTSGVYEQYF TGTGCCAGCAGCTTGACTAGCGGGGTTTACGAGCAGTACTTC
TRBJ1-6 . TRBV20-1 . CSASPGTRRNSPLHF TGCAGTGCTAGTCCCGGGACAAGGAGGAATTCACCCCTCCACTTT
TRBJ2-7 . TRBV4-3 TRBD1 CASSQVVRTGSDEQYF TGCGCCAGCAGCCAAGTAGTTCGGACAGGGTCCGACGAGCAGTACTTC
TRBJ2-5 . TRBV25-1 . CASSGLRNSQETQYF TGTGCCAGCAGTGGTCTAAGGAACAGTCAAGAGACCCAGTACTTC
TRBJ2-2 . TRBV18 . CASSRAATRLNRQNTGELFF TGTGCCAGCTCACGAGCTGCGACTAGGCTAAATCGACAGAACACCGGGGAGCTGTTTTTT
TRBJ2-7 . TRBV7-6 TRBD1 CASSQGQGGTYEQYF TGTGCCAGCAGCCAGGGACAGGGGGGGACCTACGAGCAGTACTTC
TRBJ2-3 . TRBV5-1 . CASSLLDSRTDTQYF TGCGCCAGCAGCTTGCTGGACTCTCGCACGGATACGCAGTATTTT
TRBJ1-4 . TRBV5-4 TRBD1 CASRPDRGSEKLFF TGTGCCAGCCGACCGGACAGGGGAAGCGAAAAACTGTTTTTT